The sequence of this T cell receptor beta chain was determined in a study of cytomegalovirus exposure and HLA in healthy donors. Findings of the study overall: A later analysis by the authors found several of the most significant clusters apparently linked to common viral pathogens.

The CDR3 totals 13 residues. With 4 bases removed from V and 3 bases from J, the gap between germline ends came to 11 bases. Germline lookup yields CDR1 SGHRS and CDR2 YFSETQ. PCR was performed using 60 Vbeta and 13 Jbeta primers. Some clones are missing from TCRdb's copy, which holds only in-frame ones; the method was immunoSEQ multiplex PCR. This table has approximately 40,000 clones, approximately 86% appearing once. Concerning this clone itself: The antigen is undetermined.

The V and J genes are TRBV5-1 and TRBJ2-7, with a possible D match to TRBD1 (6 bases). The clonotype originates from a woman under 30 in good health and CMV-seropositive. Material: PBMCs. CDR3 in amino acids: CASSNREIYEQYF. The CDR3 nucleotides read TGCGCCAGCAGCAACAGGGAAATCTACGAGCAGTACTTC.